The 18 T cell receptor beta chains given below trace back to one sample, sequenced in a study of human T cells and chemical hapten exposure. TCRdb re-analysed the RACE reads in MiXCR, keeping a single row per CDR3 protein. The sample holds more than 75,000 distinct CDR3 sequences, under 10% seen once. Time point denoted: healthy volunteer bleed at 6 weeks. Unfractionated whole blood yielded total RNA. Sequenced material: whole blood. Receptor source: a male donor in good health. Some clones in this sample may be carry-over from other donors' samples.

There are many counts of this clonotype. The chain links TRBV27 to TRBJ1-5; a weak D match, TRBD1 (5 bases). V gave up 0 bases and J gave up 2 bases, with 8 bases separating them. The CDR3 runs to 15 residues. In germline, CDR1 is MNHEY, CDR2 SMNVEV (reference sequence). CDR3 protein: CASSLSGVGNQPQHF. CDR3 in DNA: TGTGCCAGCAGTTTATCAGGGGTGGGCAATCAGCCCCAGCATTTT.

This clonotype was picked up a small number of times. The rearrangement uses TRBV5-1 and TRBJ2-3; D is perhaps TRBD2 (6 bases). The CDR3 extends over 14 amino acids. Looked up from germline, CDR1 is SGHRS and CDR2 is YFSETQ. V dropped 4 bases and J dropped 1 base, with 10 bases sitting between them. Here the CDR3 reads CASSPGEGTDTQYF. CDR3 nucleotide sequence: TGCGCCAGCAGCCCCGGGGAGGGCACAGATACGCAGTATTTT.

The rearrangement uses TRBV20-1 and TRBJ2-1; 9 bases match TRBD2. Germline V gene sequence: CDR1 DFQATT, CDR2 SNEGSKA (reference sequence). Germline trimming cut 5 bases from V and 6 bases from J; bases unmatched to any gene: 11. This CDR3 spans 15 amino acids. The CDR3 region has the DNA TGCAGTGCTGGCGTAGCGGGAGCTATTATCAATGAGCAGTTCTTC. Translating it yields CSAGVAGAIINEQFF.

This clonotype came up a few times. CDR3 DNA: TGTGCCAGCAGTTACTCCGCGGGAGTGGGTGAGACCCAGTACTTC. As protein: CASSYSAGVGETQYF. The rearrangement uses TRBV6-5 and TRBJ2-5; 7 positions match TRBD2. Germline V lookup: CDR1 MNHEY, CDR2 SVGAGI. Unmatched junction bases numbered 6, after V lost 0 bases and J lost 5 bases. CDR3 length: 15 residues.

About this clonotype: This may be a read error, as it is one base from a much larger clone. The V call is TRBV20-1, the J call TRBJ2-2; 11 bases are a match to TRBD2. Germline assignment: CDR1 DFQATT and CDR2 SNEGSKA (reference sequence). The CDR3 sequence is 18 residues long. The DNA for the CDR3 is TGCGGCGTTTCCCTGAATAGCGGGAGGGCCCGGAACACCGGGGAGCTGTTTTTT. Protein: CGVSLNSGRARNTGELFF.

This clonotype was detected ten times or more. The chain has TRBV14 and TRBJ1-1; D possibly corresponds to TRBD1 (5 bases). The CDR3 is made up of 18 amino acids. Trimming removed 1 base from V and 1 base from J, with 19 bases in between. Germline V gene lookup returns CDR1 SGHDN and CDR2 FVKESK. The CDR3 DNA is TGTGCCAGCAGCCAAGGTAGGGGTGGTATGGACCCGAACACTGAAGCTTTCTTT. It is translated as CASSQGRGGMDPNTEAFF.

This clonotype was counted a few times. The V and J genes are TRBV6-2 or TRBV6-3 and TRBJ1-5, with 8 nucleotides matching TRBD1. CDR1 and CDR2 (germline): MNHEY, SVGEGT. The CDR3 sequence is 14 residues long. V lost 6 bases and J lost 3; bases outside the gene matches: 4. The chain's CDR3 is CASRLTGANQPQHF. Written as DNA, the CDR3 is TGTGCCAGCAGATTGACAGGGGCCAATCAGCCCCAGCATTTT.

This clonotype appeared a few times. The genes are TRBV20-1 and TRBJ1-5; the match to TRBD1 covers 10 bases. Germline lookup yields CDR1 DFQATT and CDR2 SNEGSKA (reference sequence). The V and J ends lost 0 bases and 9 bases, in that order; junction bases with no gene match: 14. The CDR3 has 17 residues. CDR3 sequence reads: CSARDRSGGQGERPQHF. The CDR3 DNA reads TGCAGTGCTAGAGATAGGTCGGGCGGACAGGGGGAACGGCCCCAGCATTTT.

The CDR3 DNA reads as TGTGCCATCTCCATATGGACAGGGGGAGATGGAGGCACTGAAGCTTTCTTT. Its translation: CAISIWTGGDGGTEAFF. The chain combines TRBV21-1 with TRBJ1-1; the table's D gene call, TRBD1, was not cross checked with the DNA. TRBV21-1 is marked as a pseudogene. The CDR3 is 17 amino acids.

This clonotype was counted once. V usage is TRBV7-9 and J usage is TRBJ1-2; 7 nucleotides agree with TRBD1. CDR3 length equals 14 residues. Germline-derived CDR1 and CDR2 are SEHNR and FQNEAQ (reference sequence). With 7 bases clipped from V and 4 bases from J, the junction kept 9 bases outside the gene matches. CDR3 sequence (DNA): TGTGCCAGCATCCGTCAGGGGGAAGGCTATGGCTACACCTTC. Its translation: CASIRQGEGYGYTF.

The table lists this clonotype with a few counts. V gene TRBV12-3 or TRBV12-4 combines with J gene TRBJ1-5; 7 nucleotides align to TRBD1. The CDR3 sequence is 14 residues long. Germline trimming cut 6 bases from V and 4 bases from J; bases unmatched to any gene: 6. The CDR3 DNA reads as TGTGCCAGCAGCCCTGGACAGGAAAATCAGCCCCAGCATTTT. Its protein is CASSPGQENQPQHF.

V is TRBV12-3 or TRBV12-4 and J is TRBJ2-1, with TRBD2 matching 8 bases. CDR3 length: 23 residues. With V trimmed by 3 bases and J by 1 base, 26 bases remained unmatched. The CDR3 nucleotides read TGTGCCAGCAGTTTCCGGGGGGGGCGGAATCGACTAGGTCGTTTTAGTTCCTACAATGAGCAGTTCTTC. Encoded protein: CASSFRGGRNRLGRFSSYNEQFF.

This clonotype was counted only a few times. The chain carries TRBV12-3 or TRBV12-4 and TRBJ2-1; TRBD2 is a possible D gene (6 bases). With 5 bases removed from V and 10 bases from J, the gap between germline ends came to 12 bases. The CDR3 runs to 12 residues. As DNA, the CDR3 is TGTGCCAGCAGTCCCGAGGCGGGGGAGCAGTTCTTC. It encodes CASSPEAGEQFF.

This clonotype has only a few counts. The chain couples TRBV20-1 to TRBJ2-3, with D unresolved. The germline CDR1 and CDR2 sequences are DFQATT and SNEGSKA (reference sequence). V lost 3 bases and J 0 bases, leaving 13 bases between the germline ends. The CDR3 runs to 15 residues. This chain's CDR3 is CSASPDLGSTDTQYF. Here the CDR3 DNA reads TGCAGTGCTAGCCCGGACCTAGGGAGCACAGATACGCAGTATTTT.

Only a few counts were recorded for this clonotype. V gene TRBV20-1 combines with J gene TRBJ1-2; D uncertain. This CDR3 spans 11 amino acids. The V gene lost 0 bases and the J gene lost 4 bases, with 3 bases spanning the gap. Germline V gene data show CDR1 as DFQATT and CDR2 as SNEGSKA (reference sequence). The CDR3 coding sequence is TGCAGTGCTAGAGATACCTATGGCTACACCTTC. This codes for CSARDTYGYTF.

The chain has TRBV6-6 and TRBJ1-1; TRBD1 aligns across 7 bases. This CDR3 has 15 residues. The V gene end was trimmed by 0 bases and the J gene end by 2 bases; junction bases not matched to a gene: 3. Germline loops: CDR1 MNHNY, CDR2 SVGAGI (reference sequence). CDR3 in amino acids: CASSYSNRGNTEAFF. CDR3 DNA sequence: TGTGCCAGCAGTTACTCGAACAGGGGAAACACTGAAGCTTTCTTT.

This clonotype was seen many times. The chain is built from TRBV5-5 and TRBJ2-1; a weak D match, TRBD2 (5 bases). The germline gives CDR1 SGHKS, CDR2 YYEKEE (reference sequence). The V and J ends lost 0 bases and 12 bases respectively, with 10 bases between them. This CDR3 comprises 12 residues. The CDR3 DNA is TGTGCCAGCAGCTTGGAGGAGGTTGGGCAGTTCTTC. Encoded protein: CASSLEEVGQFF.

The CDR3 reads CASSLRAGVRRGGNTIYF. CDR3 sequence (DNA): TGTGCCAGCAGTTTAAGGGCAGGAGTCCGGAGGGGTGGAAACACCATATATTTT. The chain recombines TRBV12-3 or TRBV12-4 with TRBJ1-3, with a weak D call TRBD1 (5 bases). V dropped 2 bases and J dropped 3 bases, with 20 bases sitting between them. This CDR3 region has 18 residues.